This record concerns one T cell receptor beta chain sequence. Its antigen is still unknown. Gene names refer to mouse genes. The CDR3 goes on 1 residue after the read ends, and that part is filled in from the germline J gene. The sample originates from a study of tissue T cells after allogeneic stem cell transplantation. Time point here: mouse harvest day 7 after allogeneic transplant. Mouse grafts combined 10^7 T-cell-depleted bone marrow cells with 10^6 splenic CD5+ T cells. The length of the CDR3 is 13 residues. The V gene's germline CDR1 is KGHTA and CDR2 FQNQQP. Sequenced by immunoSEQ multiplex PCR; TCRdb stores in-frame clones only, minus some. The profile shows some 8,000 clones, under 50% of them singletons. Study results and caveats: Across patients, clones rarely overlapped, yet motif clusters were shared tissue-specifically. Only a limited share of tissue TCRs appeared in blood or spleen. Which tissue TCRs were alloreactive or antigen-specific was not determined. Some clones might be persisting host cells. Within patients, tissue anatomy strongly shaped TCR repertoire composition.

Specimen: gut tissue. The rearrangement links TRBV23 to TRBJ1-2. This receptor was identified in a female BALB/c mouse given C57BL/6 T cells with graft-versus-host disease after an allogeneic hematopoietic cell transplant. CDR3 in amino acids: CSSSQPGNSDYTF. Incomplete CDR3 DNA: TGCTCCAGCAGTCAACCGGGTAACTCCGACTACACC. Based on the CDR3 plus reference TRBV23 and TRBJ1-2, the full variable domain is DAAVTQKPRYLIKMKGQEAEMKCIPEKGHTAVFWYQQKQSKELKFLIYFQNQQPLDQIDMVKERFSAVCPSSSLCSLGIRTCEAEDSALYLCSSSQPGNSDYTFGSGTRLLVI.